The clone carrying this TCR beta chain was detected a few times. The data belong to a study of low-dose radiotherapy and immunotherapy resistance in tumors. For the study at large: Individuals in Cohort 2 had 1 Gy per fraction every two weeks, adding up to 13 Gy over 26 weeks. The treatment that patients received was intravenous nivolumab 240 mg every two weeks plus ipilimumab 1 mg/kg every six weeks.

Time point of the sample: after trial treatment. Treatment of the sample: LDRT plus nivolumab, ipilimumab, low-dose cyclophosphamide and aspirin (RACIN trial). Treatment combined nivolumab, ipilimumab, aspirin, low-dose cyclophosphamide and low-dose radiotherapy in a dose-escalation trial. Trimming cost V 1 base and J 1 base, with 2 bases left between them. The CDR3 length is 11 residues. Germline V gives CDR1 GTSNPN, CDR2 SVGIG (reference sequence). TRAV and TRBV primers primed cDNA for both TCRalpha and TCRbeta. A constant-region primer paired with the V-primer adapter amplified TCRs over 20 PCR cycles. TCRdb reprocessed the reads via MiXCR and lists one record per CDR3 protein. The sample lists about 60,000 distinct CDR3 sequences, about 25% seen once, with roughly 6.7% in the top ten.

This receptor was obtained from a male donor with prostate cancer. The sequencing used PBMCs, collected after low-dose radiotherapy plus immunotherapy. This rearrangement joins TRBV30 to TRBJ2-7; no clear D gene. The CDR3 loop is CAWSGSYEQYF. The CDR3 DNA follows: TGTGCCTGGAGTGGGTCCTACGAGCAGTACTTC.